Following are 21 T cell receptor beta chains from one sample sequenced in a study of cytomegalovirus exposure and HLA in healthy donors. Amplification used 60 Vbeta primers and 13 Jbeta primers. Repertoires were generated with immunoSEQ multiplex PCR, while TCRdb's copy carries only in-frame clones and drops some. The sample has about 200,000 clones; over 60% are singletons. Sequenced sample: PBMCs. The receptors originated from a man aged 18 to 29 in good health and CMV-seronegative.

The V and J genes are TRBV10-3 and TRBJ1-1, with unresolved D. CDR3 size: 12 residues. Germline V gives CDR1 ENHRY, CDR2 SYGVKD. V was pared by 0 bases and J by 5 bases, with 4 bases between. CDR3 in amino acids: CAISESRTEAFF. The DNA of the CDR3 is TGTGCCATCAGTGAGTCGAGGACTGAAGCTTTCTTT.

This clone was seen only a few times. The V call is TRBV6-1, the J call TRBJ2-3, with D tentatively TRBD1 (6 bases). This CDR3 has 15 amino acids. The germline CDR1 and CDR2 sequences are MNHNS and SASEGT. Deletions cut 0 bases from V and 4 bases from J, with 11 bases between. CDR3 residues: CASSEAETGPDTQYF. CDR3 DNA: TGTGCCAGCAGTGAAGCGGAAACAGGGCCAGATACGCAGTATTTT.

This chain connects TRBV19 to TRBJ1-3, with a weak D call TRBD1 (5 bases). The germline V and J ends were trimmed by 8 bases and 2 bases, with 16 bases remaining between them. CDR1 and CDR2 from the germline V gene are LNHDA and SQIVND (reference sequence). The CDR3 loop spans 15 amino acids. The CDR3 nucleotides are TGTGCCAGTGCCGTTGGTAGGGGAACTGGAAACACCATATATTTT. Translation gives CASAVGRGTGNTIYF.

The rearrangement joins TRBV28 to TRBJ1-5; 7 nucleotides align to TRBD1. The V segment lost 1 base and the J segment 1 base; nucleotides outside the gene matches: 4. Per the germline V gene, CDR1 is MDHEN and CDR2 is SYDVKM. The CDR3 runs 16 residues. The CDR3 DNA is TGTGCCAGCAGTTTATCAAGGGGGCGAAGCAATCAGCCCCAGCATTTT. Translating gives CASSLSRGRSNQPQHF.

The rearrangement joins TRBV11-2 to TRBJ2-1; TRBD1 matches 8 bases. The length of the CDR3 is 15 residues. CDR1 and CDR2 from the germline V gene are SGHAT and FQNNGV. Trimming at V came to 5 bases and at J to 8 bases, leaving 11 bases not matched to a gene. CDR3 bases: TGTGCCAGCAGCCCGACCCTCCAGACAGGGGATGAGCAGTTCTTC. Protein sequence: CASSPTLQTGDEQFF.

This clone has more than one count but fewer than ten. This sequence joins TRBV29-1 and TRBJ2-1; D is possibly TRBD2 (6 bases). CDR3 length: 19 residues. V lost 0 bases to trimming and J lost 4 bases, with 25 bases between them. From germline, CDR1 is SQVTM and CDR2 ANQGSEA. CDR3 loop: CSVEEILWRGPIAYNEQFF. The CDR3 bases are TGCAGCGTTGAAGAGATCCTGTGGCGGGGCCCCATTGCTTACAATGAGCAGTTCTTC.

The chain joins TRBV7-9 to TRBJ1-5, with D maybe TRBD1 (5 bases). Germline CDR1 and CDR2: SEHNR and FQNEAQ (reference sequence). Trimming stripped 3 bases from V and 6 bases from J, with 15 bases between. There are 15 residues in the CDR3. The CDR3 protein is CASSLGLMDSQPQHF. CDR3 in DNA: TGTGCCAGCAGCTTGGGACTGATGGATAGTCAGCCCCAGCATTTT.

This rearrangement joins TRBV19 to TRBJ1-5, with D uncertain. V lost 5 bases and J 7 bases, leaving 12 bases between the germline ends. CDR3 length: 13 amino acids. CDR1 is LNHDA and CDR2 is SQIVND in the germline V gene (reference sequence). The DNA of the CDR3 is TGTGCCAGTAGTGTCGCTGGGGAGCAGCCCCAGCATTTT. This translates into CASSVAGEQPQHF.

The chain uses TRBV28 and TRBJ2-7; 10 positions match TRBD2. The V gene end was trimmed by 6 bases and the J gene end by 7 bases; junction bases not matched to a gene: 9. This CDR3 region has 14 residues. The V gene's germline CDR1 is MDHEN and CDR2 SYDVKM. The DNA of the CDR3 is TGTGCCAGCAGATCTAGCGGGAGAGAAAAGGAGCAGTACTTC. Protein: CASRSSGREKEQYF.

The chain has TRBV7-2 and TRBJ2-3, with a possible D match to TRBD2 (5 bases). Trimming shortened V by 1 base and J by 0 bases, and 11 bases separated the two germline ends. Looked up from germline, CDR1 is SGHTA and CDR2 is FQGNSA. The CDR3 is 16 residues long. CDR3 loop: CASSLGIAPSTDTQYF. CDR3 in DNA: TGTGCCAGCAGCTTAGGAATAGCGCCTAGCACAGATACGCAGTATTTT.

The V call is TRBV11-3, the J call TRBJ2-3, with a possible D match to TRBD2 (6 bases). The germline CDR1 and CDR2 sequences are SGHNT and YENEEA. Trimming left V 1 base short and J 2 bases short, with 10 bases between. This CDR3 contains 15 residues. The CDR3 spells CASSLGRDSTDTQYF. Here the CDR3 DNA reads TGTGCCAGCAGCTTAGGGCGGGATTCCACAGATACGCAGTATTTT.

The rearrangement joins TRBV4-3 to TRBJ2-3; D possibly corresponds to TRBD2 (6 bases). Between the trimmed V and J ends, which lost 4 bases and 7 bases, there was a span of 12 bases. CDR3 length: 13 amino acids. Germline V CDR1 and CDR2: LGHNA, YSLEER. The CDR3 nucleotides read TGCGCCAGCAGCCCCAACGGGAGAAATACGCAGTATTTT. Translation gives CASSPNGRNTQYF.

The rearrangement links TRBV4-2 to TRBJ2-7; D is perhaps TRBD2 (6 bases). This CDR3 is built from 13 residues. The V end was cut by 4 bases, the J end by 7 bases, with 14 bases between. Germline V gene lookup returns CDR1 LGHNA and CDR2 YNFKEQ. CDR3 bases: TGTGCCAGCAGCCGAGCCTTGGGGGGTGAGCAGTACTTC. Residues: CASSRALGGEQYF.

This clone appeared once. The genes are TRBV13 and TRBJ2-3; D gene unclear. Trimming cost V 2 bases and J 2 bases, with 8 bases left between them. Germline V gives CDR1 PRHDT, CDR2 FYEKMQ (reference sequence). This CDR3 has 14 amino acids. CDR3: CASSLSTPTDTQYF. The CDR3 nucleotides are TGTGCCAGCAGCTTATCGACTCCCACAGATACGCAGTATTTT.

The genes are TRBV29-1 and TRBJ2-3; D might be TRBD2 (6 bases). The CDR3 spans 13 residues. Germline CDR1 SQVTM, CDR2 ANQGSEA. With 3 bases removed from V and 5 bases from J, the gap between germline ends came to 12 bases. The CDR3 DNA reads as TGCAGCGTTGAGAGTTCGGGGGAAGATACGCAGTATTTT. Amino acids: CSVESSGEDTQYF.

This clone showed up just a few times. The CDR3 loop reads CASSLSSGQDSYEQYF. CDR3 DNA: TGTGCCAGCAGCTTAAGTTCCGGACAGGACTCCTACGAGCAGTACTTC. J is TRBJ2-7 and V is TRBV5-6; 7 bases match TRBD1. In germline, CDR1 is SGHDT, CDR2 YYEEEE. The CDR3 length is 16 residues. V lost 2 bases and J lost 0; bases outside the gene matches: 8.

This chain connects TRBV7-8 to TRBJ2-5, with 9 bases matching TRBD2. CDR3 length equals 17 residues. Germline loops: CDR1 SGHVS, CDR2 FQNEAQ. Trimming cost V 1 base and J 1 base; bases outside gene matches: 7. The CDR3: CASSLGAGLASQETQYF. CDR3 nucleotide sequence: TGTGCCAGCAGCTTAGGGGCAGGACTAGCGTCCCAAGAGACCCAGTACTTC.

The J gene is TRBJ1-2, the V gene TRBV7-6; 11 nucleotides align to TRBD1. The CDR3 loop spans 16 amino acids. Germline assignment: CDR1 SGHVS and CDR2 FNYEAQ. The V gene end was trimmed by 3 bases and the J gene end by 4 bases; junction bases not matched to a gene: 7. The CDR3 here is CASSFQGQGAVYGYTF. The CDR3 bases are TGTGCCAGCAGCTTCCAAGGACAGGGGGCTGTCTATGGCTACACCTTC.

The gene calls are TRBV5-6 and TRBJ2-5; 9 nucleotides align to TRBD1. The J call may be mistaken, given a closer DNA end match to TRBJ2-7. The CDR3 is 14 amino acids. CDR1 and CDR2 from the germline V gene are SGHDT and YYEEEE. The DNA of the CDR3 is TGTGCCAGCAGCCGGGACAGGGATAACTACGAGCAGTACTTC. Protein sequence: CASSRDRDNYEQYF.

The rearrangement joins TRBV9 to TRBJ1-4; D remains ambiguous. CDR1 and CDR2 (germline): SGDLS, YYNGEE. Trimming cost V 3 bases and J 1 base, with 7 bases left between them. CDR3 length equals 14 residues. The CDR3 DNA is TGTGCCAGCAGCGCCTCAGGAACTAATGAAAAACTGTTTTTT. Protein product: CASSASGTNEKLFF. Full variable domain (remainder filled in from reference TRBV9 and TRBJ1-4): DSGVTQTPKHLITATGQRVTLRCSPRSGDLSVYWYQQSLDQGLQFLIQYYNGEERAKGNILERFSAQQFPDLHSELNLSSLELGDSALYFCASSASGTNEKLFFGSGTQLSVL.

V usage is TRBV6-5 and J usage is TRBJ2-1; TRBD2 aligns across 11 bases. The V segment lost 6 bases and the J segment 8 bases; nucleotides outside the gene matches: 9. Germline CDR1 reads MNHEY; CDR2 reads SVGAGI. CDR3 size: 15 residues. The CDR3 reads CASSLSGGASDEQFF. CDR3 coding DNA: TGTGCCAGCAGCCTTAGCGGGGGGGCCTCTGATGAGCAGTTCTTC.